The T cell receptor beta chain described here comes from a study of T cell responses to AZD1222 COVID-19 vaccine. The study, taken as a whole, reports: Donors were chiefly white British, with a greater number of females, and clonal diversity was perhaps underestimated.

Germline CDR1 is KGHDR and CDR2 is SFDVKD. CDR3 length equals 16 residues. Deletions cut 9 bases from V and 0 bases from J, with 20 bases between. Some clones are missing from TCRdb's copy, which holds only in-frame ones; the method was immunoSEQ multiplex PCR. There are 200,000 to 250,000 clones in the sample; roughly 94% occur only once, and roughly 1.8% lies in the top ten. Worth noting for this clone: As yet, its antigen is unknown.

Specimen: peripheral blood, collected 28 days after the second dose of the MenACWY control vaccine. This TCR derives from an adult who received the MenACWY meningococcal vaccine as a control. J is TRBJ2-7 and V is TRBV24-1; D remains unclear. Here the CDR3 DNA reads TGTGCCACCTCCTACCCCGTAACCTATAGCTCCTACGAGCAGTACTTC. Translated, it gives CATSYPVTYSSYEQYF.